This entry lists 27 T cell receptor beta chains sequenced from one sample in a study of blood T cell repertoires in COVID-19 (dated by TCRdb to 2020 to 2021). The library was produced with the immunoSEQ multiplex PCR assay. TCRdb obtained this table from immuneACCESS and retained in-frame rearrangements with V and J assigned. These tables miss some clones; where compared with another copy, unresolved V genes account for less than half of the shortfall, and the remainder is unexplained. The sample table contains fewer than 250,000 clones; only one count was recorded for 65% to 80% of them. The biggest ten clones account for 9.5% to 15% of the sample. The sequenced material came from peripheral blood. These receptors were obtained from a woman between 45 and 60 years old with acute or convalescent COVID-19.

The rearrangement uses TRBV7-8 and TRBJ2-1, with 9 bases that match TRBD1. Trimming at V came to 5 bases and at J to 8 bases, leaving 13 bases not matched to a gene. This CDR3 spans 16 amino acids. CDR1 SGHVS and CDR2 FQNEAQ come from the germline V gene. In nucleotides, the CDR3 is TGTGCCAGCAGCAAAAGGGACAGGGAAAGAGGCCATGAGCAGTTCTTC. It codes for CASSKRDRERGHEQFF.

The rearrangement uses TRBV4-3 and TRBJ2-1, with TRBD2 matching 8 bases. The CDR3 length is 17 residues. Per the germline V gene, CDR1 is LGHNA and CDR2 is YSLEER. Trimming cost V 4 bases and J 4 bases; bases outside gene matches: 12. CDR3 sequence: CASSPQDGGGLYNEQFF. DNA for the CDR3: TGCGCCAGCAGCCCACAGGACGGGGGGGGCCTATACAATGAGCAGTTCTTC.

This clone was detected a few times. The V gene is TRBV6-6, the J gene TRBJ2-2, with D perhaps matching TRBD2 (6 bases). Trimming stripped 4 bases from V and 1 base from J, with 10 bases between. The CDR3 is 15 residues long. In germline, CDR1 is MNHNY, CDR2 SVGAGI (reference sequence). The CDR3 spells CASSLISGNTGELFF. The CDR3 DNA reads TGTGCCAGCAGTTTAATTAGCGGGAACACCGGGGAGCTGTTTTTT.

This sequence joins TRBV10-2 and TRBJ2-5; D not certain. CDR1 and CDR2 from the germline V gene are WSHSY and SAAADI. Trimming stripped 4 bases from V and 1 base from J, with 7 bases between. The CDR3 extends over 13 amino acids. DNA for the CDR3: TGCGCCAGCAGTGTAACTGGCCAAGAGACCCAGTACTTC. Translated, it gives CASSVTGQETQYF.

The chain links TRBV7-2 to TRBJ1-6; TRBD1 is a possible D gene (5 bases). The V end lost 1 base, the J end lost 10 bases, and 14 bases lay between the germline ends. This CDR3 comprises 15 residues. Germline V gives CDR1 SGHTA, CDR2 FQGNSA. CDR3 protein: CASSLDHRWTSPLHF. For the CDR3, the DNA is TGTGCCAGCAGCTTAGATCACCGATGGACATCACCCCTCCACTTT.

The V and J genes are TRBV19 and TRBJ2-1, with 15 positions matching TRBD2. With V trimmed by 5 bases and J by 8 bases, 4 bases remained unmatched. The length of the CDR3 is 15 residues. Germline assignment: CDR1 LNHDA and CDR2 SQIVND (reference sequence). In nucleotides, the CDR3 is TGTGCCAGTAGTGGACTAGCGGGGGGGCCCCATGAGCAGTTCTTC. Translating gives CASSGLAGGPHEQFF.

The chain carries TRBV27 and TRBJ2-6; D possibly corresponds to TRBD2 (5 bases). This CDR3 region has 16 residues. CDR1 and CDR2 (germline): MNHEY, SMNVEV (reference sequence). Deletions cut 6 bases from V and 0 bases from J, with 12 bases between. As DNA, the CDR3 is TGTGCCAGCAGCCCTCAACGGGGCTCTGGGGCCAACGTCCTGACTTTC. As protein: CASSPQRGSGANVLTF.

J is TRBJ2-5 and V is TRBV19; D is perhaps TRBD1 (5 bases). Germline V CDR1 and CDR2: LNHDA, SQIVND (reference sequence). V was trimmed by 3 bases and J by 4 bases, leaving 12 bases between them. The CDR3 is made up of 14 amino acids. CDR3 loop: CASSIGANGETQYF. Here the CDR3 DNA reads TGTGCCAGTAGTATTGGGGCTAACGGAGAGACCCAGTACTTC.

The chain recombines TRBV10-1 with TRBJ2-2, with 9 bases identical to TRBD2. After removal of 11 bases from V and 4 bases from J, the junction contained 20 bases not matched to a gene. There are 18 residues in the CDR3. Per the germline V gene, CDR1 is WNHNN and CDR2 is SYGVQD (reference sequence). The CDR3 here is CARGGGLAGPSGTGELFF. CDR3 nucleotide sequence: TGCGCCCGCGGGGGGGGGCTAGCGGGGCCCTCGGGCACCGGGGAGCTGTTTTTT.

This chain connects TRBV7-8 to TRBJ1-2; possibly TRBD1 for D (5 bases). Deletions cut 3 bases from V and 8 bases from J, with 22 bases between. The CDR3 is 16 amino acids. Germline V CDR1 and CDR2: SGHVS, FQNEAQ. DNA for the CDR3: TGTGCCAGCAGCTTGAGGCGGGACCCCGTCGGGGGAGGCTACACCTTC. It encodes CASSLRRDPVGGGYTF.

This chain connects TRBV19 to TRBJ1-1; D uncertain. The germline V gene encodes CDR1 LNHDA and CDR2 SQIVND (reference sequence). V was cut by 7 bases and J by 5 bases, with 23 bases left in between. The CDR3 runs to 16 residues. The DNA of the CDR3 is TGTGCCAGTACCTCAAGAAGGCCGGGGAAAGGGACTGAAGCTTTCTTT. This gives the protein CASTSRRPGKGTEAFF.

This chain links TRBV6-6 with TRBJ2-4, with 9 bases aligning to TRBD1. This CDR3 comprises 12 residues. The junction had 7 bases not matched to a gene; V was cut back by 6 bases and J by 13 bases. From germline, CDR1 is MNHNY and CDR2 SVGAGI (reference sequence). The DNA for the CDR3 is TGTGCCAGCAGAGTTATGACAGGGGGGCAGTACTTC. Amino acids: CASRVMTGGQYF.

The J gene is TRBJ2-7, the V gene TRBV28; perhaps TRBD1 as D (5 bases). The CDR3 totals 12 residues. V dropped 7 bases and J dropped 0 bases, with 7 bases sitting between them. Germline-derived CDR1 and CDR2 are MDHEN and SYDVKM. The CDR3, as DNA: TGTGCCAGCAAAGGGGTCTCCTACGAGCAGTACTTC. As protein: CASKGVSYEQYF.

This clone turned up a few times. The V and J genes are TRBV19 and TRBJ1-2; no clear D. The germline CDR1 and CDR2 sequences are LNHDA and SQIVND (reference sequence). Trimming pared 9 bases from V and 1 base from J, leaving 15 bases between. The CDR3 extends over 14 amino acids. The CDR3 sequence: CASSQVAGNYGYTF. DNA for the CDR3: TGTGCCAGCTCTCAGGTTGCGGGTAACTATGGCTACACCTTC.

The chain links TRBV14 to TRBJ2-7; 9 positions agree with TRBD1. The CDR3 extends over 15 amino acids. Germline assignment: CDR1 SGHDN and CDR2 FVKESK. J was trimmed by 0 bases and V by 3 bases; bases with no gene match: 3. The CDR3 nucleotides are TGTGCCAGCAGCCATCCGGGACAGGGCTCCTACGAGCAGTACTTC. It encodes CASSHPGQGSYEQYF. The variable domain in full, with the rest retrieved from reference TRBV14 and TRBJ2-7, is EAGVTQFPSHSVIEKGQTVTLRCDPISGHDNLYWYRRVMGKEIKFLLHFVKESKQDESGMPNNRFLAERTGGTYSTLKVQPAELEDSGVYFCASSHPGQGSYEQYFGPGTRLTVT.

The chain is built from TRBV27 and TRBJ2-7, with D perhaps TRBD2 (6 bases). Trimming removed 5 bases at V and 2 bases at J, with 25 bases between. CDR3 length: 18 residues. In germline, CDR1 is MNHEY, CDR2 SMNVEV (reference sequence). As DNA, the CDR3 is TGTGCCAGCAGTACTTTCTCGTACGGGGGTAGCGCCGCCTACGAGCAGTACTTC. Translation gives CASSTFSYGGSAAYEQYF.

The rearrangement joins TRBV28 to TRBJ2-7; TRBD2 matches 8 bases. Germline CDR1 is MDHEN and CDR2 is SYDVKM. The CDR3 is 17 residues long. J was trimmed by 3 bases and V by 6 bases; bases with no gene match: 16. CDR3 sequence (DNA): TGTGCCAGCAGCCCCCCCGGGGGGGCAGTACTTCACTACGAGCAGTACTTC. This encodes CASSPPGGAVLHYEQYF.

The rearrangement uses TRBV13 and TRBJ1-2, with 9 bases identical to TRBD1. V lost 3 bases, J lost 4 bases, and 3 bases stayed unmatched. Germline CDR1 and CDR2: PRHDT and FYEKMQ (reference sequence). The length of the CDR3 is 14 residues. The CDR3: CASSLGQGIYGYTF. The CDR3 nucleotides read TGTGCCAGCAGCTTGGGACAGGGTATCTATGGCTACACCTTC. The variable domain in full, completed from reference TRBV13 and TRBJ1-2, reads AAGVIQSPRHLIKEKRETATLKCYPIPRHDTVYWYQQGPGQDPQFLISFYEKMQSDKGSIPDRFSAQQFSDYHSELNMSSLELGDSALYFCASSLGQGIYGYTFGSGTRLTVV.

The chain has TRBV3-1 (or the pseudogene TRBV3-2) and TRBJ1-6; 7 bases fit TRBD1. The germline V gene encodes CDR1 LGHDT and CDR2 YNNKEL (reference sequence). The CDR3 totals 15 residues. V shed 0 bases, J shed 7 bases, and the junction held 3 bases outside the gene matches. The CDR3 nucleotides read TGTGCCAGCAGCCAAGACGACAGGGCCAATTCACCCCTCCACTTT. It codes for CASSQDDRANSPLHF.

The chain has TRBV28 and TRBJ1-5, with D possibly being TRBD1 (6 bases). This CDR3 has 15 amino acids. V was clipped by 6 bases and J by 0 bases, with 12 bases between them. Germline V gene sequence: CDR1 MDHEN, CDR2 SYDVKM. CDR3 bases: TGTGCCAGCAGCTTCGGACAGATTAGCAATCAGCCCCAGCATTTT. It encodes CASSFGQISNQPQHF.

The chain's CDR3 is CASSVGEGTGASGANVLTF. CDR3 sequence (DNA): TGTGCCAGCAGCGTAGGGGAGGGGACAGGGGCCTCTGGGGCCAACGTCCTGACTTTC. This chain uses TRBV9 with TRBJ2-6; 10 bases align to TRBD1. The J segment lost 0 bases and the V segment lost 0 bases, leaving 6 bases of the junction unmatched. The CDR3 length is 19 residues. The germline V gene encodes CDR1 SGDLS and CDR2 YYNGEE.

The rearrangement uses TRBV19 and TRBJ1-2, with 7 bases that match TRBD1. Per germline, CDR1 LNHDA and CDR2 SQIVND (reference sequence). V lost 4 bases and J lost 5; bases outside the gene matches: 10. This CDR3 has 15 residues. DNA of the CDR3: TGTGCCAGTAGTACTATAAAGACAGGGAATTATGGCTACACCTTC. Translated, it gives CASSTIKTGNYGYTF.

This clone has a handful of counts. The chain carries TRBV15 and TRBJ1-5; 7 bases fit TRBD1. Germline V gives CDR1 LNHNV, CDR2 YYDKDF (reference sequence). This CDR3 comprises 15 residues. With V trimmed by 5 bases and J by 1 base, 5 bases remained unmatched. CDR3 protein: CATSQGVQSNQPQHF. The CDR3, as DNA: TGTGCCACCAGCCAGGGGGTCCAAAGCAATCAGCCCCAGCATTTT.

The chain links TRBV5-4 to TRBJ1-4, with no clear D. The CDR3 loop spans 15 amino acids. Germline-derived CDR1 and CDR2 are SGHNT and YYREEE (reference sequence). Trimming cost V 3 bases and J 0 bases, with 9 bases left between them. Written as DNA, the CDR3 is TGTGCCAGCAGCTCGTACACCTCAACTAATGAAAAACTGTTTTTT. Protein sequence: CASSSYTSTNEKLFF.

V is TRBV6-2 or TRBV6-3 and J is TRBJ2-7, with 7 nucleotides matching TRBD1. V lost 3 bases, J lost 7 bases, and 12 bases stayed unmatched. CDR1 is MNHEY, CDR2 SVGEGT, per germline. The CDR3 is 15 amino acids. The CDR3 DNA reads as TGTGCCAGCAGTTATTGGGACAGCAAACGGCAGGAGCAGTACTTC. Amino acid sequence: CASSYWDSKRQEQYF.

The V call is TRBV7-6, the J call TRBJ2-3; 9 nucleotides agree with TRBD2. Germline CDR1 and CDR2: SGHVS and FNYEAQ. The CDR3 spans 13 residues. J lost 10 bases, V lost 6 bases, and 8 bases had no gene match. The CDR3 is CASSLAGTSSQYF. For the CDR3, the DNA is TGTGCCAGCAGTCTGGCCGGGACTAGCTCGCAGTATTTT.

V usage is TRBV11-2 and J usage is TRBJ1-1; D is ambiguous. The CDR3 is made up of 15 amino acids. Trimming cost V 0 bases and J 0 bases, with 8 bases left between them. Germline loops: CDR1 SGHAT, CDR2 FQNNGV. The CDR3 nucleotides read TGTGCCAGCAGCTTAGAAGCGGGCCTGAACACTGAAGCTTTCTTT. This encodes CASSLEAGLNTEAFF.